These 13 T cell receptor beta chains were all obtained from the same sample, sequenced in a study of OX40 agonist ivuxolimab in advanced cancers. Produced via immunoSEQ multiplex PCR; TCRdb's table is partial and in-frame only. This table holds approximately 28,000 clones, over 75% found once. Sequences were derived from CD4+ or CD8+ T cells sorted from blood, sampled in a trial of the OX40 agonist ivuxolimab. The receptors originated from an adult with an advanced solid tumor such as melanoma, head and neck, liver or kidney cancer.

The rearrangement links TRBV6-5 to TRBJ2-7; D not certain. Per germline, CDR1 MNHEY and CDR2 SVGAGI. This CDR3 has 13 amino acids. Trimming took 2 bases from V and 3 from J, leaving 8 bases between them. CDR3 in amino acids: CASSYDQNYEQYF. The CDR3 DNA reads TGTGCCAGCAGTTACGACCAAAACTACGAGCAGTACTTC.

This chain's CDR3 is CASRGTGGNEQFF. In DNA form, the CDR3 reads TGTGCCAGCAGAGGGACAGGGGGAAATGAGCAGTTCTTC. The chain has TRBV7-9 and TRBJ2-1, with 11 nucleotides matching TRBD1. Germline CDR1 is SEHNR and CDR2 is FQNEAQ (reference sequence). The CDR3 loop spans 13 amino acids. J gave up 7 bases and V 6 bases, and 2 bases lay outside the gene matches.

CDR3 sequence: CATSRDRGTYGYTF. In DNA form, the CDR3 reads TGTGCCACCAGCAGAGACAGGGGCACCTATGGCTACACCTTC. The rearrangement joins TRBV15 to TRBJ1-2, with D possibly being TRBD1 (6 bases). The length of the CDR3 is 14 residues. CDR1 LNHNV and CDR2 YYDKDF come from the germline V gene (reference sequence). Trimming pared 0 bases from V and 4 bases from J, leaving 9 bases between.

The chain carries TRBV4-2 and TRBJ1-2; D gene unclear. The CDR3 has 15 residues. CDR1 and CDR2 (germline): LGHNA, YNFKEQ. The ends were cut back, 0 bases at V and 2 bases at J, with 10 bases in the middle. In DNA form, the CDR3 reads TGTGCCAGCAGCCAAGACTTAGACACAAACTATGGCTACACCTTC. This sequence encodes CASSQDLDTNYGYTF.

This clone was observed a single time. The CDR3 nucleotides are TGTGCCAGCAGCTTAACAACCTACGAGCAGTACTTC. Protein: CASSLTTYEQYF. The chain couples TRBV7-6 to TRBJ2-7, with no clear D. The V gene lost 2 bases and the J gene lost 2 bases, with 4 bases spanning the gap. Germline-derived CDR1 and CDR2 are SGHVS and FNYEAQ. The CDR3 sequence is 12 residues long.

The chain combines TRBV4-2 with TRBJ2-3; 10 nucleotides match TRBD2. Germline loops: CDR1 LGHNA, CDR2 YNFKEQ. The ends lost 2 bases at V and 2 bases at J; junction bases unmatched: 4. The CDR3 spans 16 residues. CDR3 in amino acids: CASSQSSGSFTDTQYF. The CDR3 region has the DNA TGTGCCAGCAGCCAATCTAGCGGGAGTTTCACAGATACGCAGTATTTT.

The chain combines TRBV28 with TRBJ1-6, with D tentatively TRBD1 (6 bases). The V end was cut by 7 bases, the J end by 4 bases, with 14 bases between. The CDR3 is 15 residues long. Germline lookup yields CDR1 MDHEN and CDR2 SYDVKM. For the CDR3, the DNA is TGTGCCAGCAAACCCGGACAGCGATATAATTCACCCCTCCACTTT. Amino acid sequence: CASKPGQRYNSPLHF.

This chain connects TRBV7-2 to TRBJ2-7, with TRBD1 identical over 7 bases. The junction had 3 bases not matched to a gene; V was cut back by 1 base and J by 0 bases. The germline CDR1 and CDR2 sequences are SGHTA and FQGNSA. The CDR3 is 15 amino acids. The CDR3 region is CASSLGGGYSYEQYF. DNA of the CDR3: TGTGCCAGCAGCTTAGGAGGGGGCTACTCCTACGAGCAGTACTTC.

This chain uses TRBV10-2 with TRBJ2-3; 9 bases fit TRBD2. Germline V lookup: CDR1 WSHSY, CDR2 SAAADI. This CDR3 has 16 residues. The trim removed 6 bases at V and 1 base at J, leaving 8 bases unmatched. This CDR3 reads CASSELSGRRTDTQYF. The CDR3 DNA reads TGCGCCAGCAGCGAACTTAGCGGGAGACGCACAGATACGCAGTATTTT.

J is TRBJ2-3 and V is TRBV6-5; no clear D gene. Trimming stripped 2 bases from V and 4 bases from J, with 13 bases between. The germline V gene has CDR1 MNHEY and CDR2 SVGAGI. The CDR3 has 15 amino acids. The CDR3 coding sequence is TGTGCCAGCAGTTACGATGGTCGCGGCGCAGATACGCAGTATTTT. It encodes CASSYDGRGADTQYF.

The chain combines TRBV6-1 with TRBJ1-4; D is undetermined. Germline loops: CDR1 MNHNS, CDR2 SASEGT. Trimming cost V 6 bases and J 7 bases, with 15 bases left between them. This CDR3 has 14 amino acids. The chain's CDR3 is CASRWEPIPEKLFF. The DNA for the CDR3 is TGTGCCAGCAGATGGGAACCTATCCCTGAAAAACTGTTTTTT.

The chain couples TRBV2 to TRBJ2-4; D gene unclear. Looked up from germline, CDR1 is SNHLY and CDR2 is FYNNEI. The ends were cut back, 5 bases at V and 2 bases at J, with 13 bases in the middle. This CDR3 contains 15 residues. The CDR3 loop is CASSPPDLTKNIQYF. For the CDR3, the DNA is TGTGCCAGCAGTCCTCCTGACCTAACCAAAAACATTCAGTACTTC.

The rearrangement joins TRBV29-1 to TRBJ1-1; 7 positions match TRBD1. The germline V gene has CDR1 SQVTM and CDR2 ANQGSEA. V dropped 5 bases and J dropped 0; count of bases not matched to a gene: 6. The CDR3 length is 14 residues. The CDR3 is CSVKGATLNTEAFF. The CDR3 DNA follows: TGCAGCGTTAAGGGGGCCACACTGAACACTGAAGCTTTCTTT.